This T cell receptor beta chain was captured by sequencing in a study of shared clonotypes between healthy human individuals. In its sample, this clone was seen many times. Naive CD45RA+ and memory CD45RA-negative subsets were split from CD4+ cells. Clones were sequenced by immunoSEQ multiplex PCR, and TCRdb holds only the in-frame ones, with some missing. Of under 1,100,000 clones in the sample, 75% were seen once. This clonotype was obtained from a man between 18 and 35 years old in good health. The sample taken for sequencing was memory CD4+ T cells sorted from blood. This sample's subset: CD45RA-negative fraction.

The CDR3 protein is CASSLGNYGYTF. The CDR3 DNA reads TGTGCCAGCAGTTTGGGGAACTATGGCTACACCTTC. V gene TRBV28 combines with J gene TRBJ1-2; D ambiguous. This CDR3 has 12 residues. Trimming took off 3 bases at V and 2 bases at J, with 4 bases between the two ends. CDR1 is MDHEN, CDR2 SYDVKM, per germline.